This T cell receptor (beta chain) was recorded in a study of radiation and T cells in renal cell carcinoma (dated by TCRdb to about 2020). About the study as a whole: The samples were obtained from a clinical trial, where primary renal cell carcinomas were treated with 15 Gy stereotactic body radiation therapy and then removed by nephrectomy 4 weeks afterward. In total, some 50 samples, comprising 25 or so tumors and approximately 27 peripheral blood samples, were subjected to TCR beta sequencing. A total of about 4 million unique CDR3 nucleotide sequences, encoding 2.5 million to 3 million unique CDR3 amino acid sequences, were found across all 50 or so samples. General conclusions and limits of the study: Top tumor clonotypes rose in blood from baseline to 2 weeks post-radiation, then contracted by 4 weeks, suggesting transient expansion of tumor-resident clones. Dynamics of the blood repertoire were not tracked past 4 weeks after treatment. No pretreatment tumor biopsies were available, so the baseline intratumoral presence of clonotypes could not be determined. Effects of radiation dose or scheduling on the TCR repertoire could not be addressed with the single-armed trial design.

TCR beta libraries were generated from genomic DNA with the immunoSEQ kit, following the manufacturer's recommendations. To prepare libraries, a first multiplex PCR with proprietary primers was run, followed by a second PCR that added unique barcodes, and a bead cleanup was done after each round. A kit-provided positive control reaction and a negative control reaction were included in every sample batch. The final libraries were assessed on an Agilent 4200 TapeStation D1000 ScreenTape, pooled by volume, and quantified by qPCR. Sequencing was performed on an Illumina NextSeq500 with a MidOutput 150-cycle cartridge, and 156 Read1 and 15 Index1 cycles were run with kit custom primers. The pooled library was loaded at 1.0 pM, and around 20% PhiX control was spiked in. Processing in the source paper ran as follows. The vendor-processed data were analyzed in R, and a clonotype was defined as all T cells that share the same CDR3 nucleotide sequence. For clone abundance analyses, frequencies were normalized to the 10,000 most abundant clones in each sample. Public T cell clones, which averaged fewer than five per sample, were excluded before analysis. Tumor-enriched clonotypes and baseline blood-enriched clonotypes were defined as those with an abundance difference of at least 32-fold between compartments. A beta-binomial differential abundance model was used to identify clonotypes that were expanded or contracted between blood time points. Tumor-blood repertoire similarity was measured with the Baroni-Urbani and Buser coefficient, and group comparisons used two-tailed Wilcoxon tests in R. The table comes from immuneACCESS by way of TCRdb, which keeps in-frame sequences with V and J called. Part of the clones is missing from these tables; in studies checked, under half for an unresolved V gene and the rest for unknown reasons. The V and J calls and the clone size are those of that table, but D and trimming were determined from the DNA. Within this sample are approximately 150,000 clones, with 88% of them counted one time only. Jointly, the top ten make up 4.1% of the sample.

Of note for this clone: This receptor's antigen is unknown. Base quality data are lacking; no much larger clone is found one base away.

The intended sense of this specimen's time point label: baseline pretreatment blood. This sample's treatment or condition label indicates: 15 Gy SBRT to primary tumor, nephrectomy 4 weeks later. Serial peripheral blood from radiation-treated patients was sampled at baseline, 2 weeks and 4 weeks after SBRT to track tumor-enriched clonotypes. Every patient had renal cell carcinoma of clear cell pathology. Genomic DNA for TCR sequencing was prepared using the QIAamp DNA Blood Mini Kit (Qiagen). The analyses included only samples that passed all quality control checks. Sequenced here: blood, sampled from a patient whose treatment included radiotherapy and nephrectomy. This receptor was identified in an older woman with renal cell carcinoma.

CDR3 region: CATSRGGTGAVRGELFF. The nucleotide sequence is TGTGCCACCAGCAGGGGGGGGACAGGGGCTGTAAGAGGGGAGCTGTTTTTT. The rearranged chain carries TRBV15 and TRBJ2-2; 10 junctional bases match TRBD1. The germline V gene (reference sequence) specifies LNHNV as CDR1 and YYDKDF as CDR2. The germline V and J ends show losses of 3 bases and 8 bases respectively, and no gene match explains 12 bases of the junction. Including cysteine and phenylalanine, the CDR3 has 17 amino acids. The retained sequence is limited to the CDR3, 51 bases, with the frame set at the first base.